This TCR beta chain was observed in a study of T cell responses to AZD1222 COVID-19 vaccine. Regarding the study as a whole: The study sampled repertoires only after the peak T cell response. Baseline seropositivity characterized only a handful of AZD1222 recipients. Unmutated variant regions are reportedly the target of nearly half of TCRs that are spike-specific. Donors skewed white British and female; clonal diversity was possibly underestimated.

The CDR3 runs to 14 residues. Per the germline V gene, CDR1 is LGHDT and CDR2 is YNNKEL (reference sequence). V dropped 2 bases and J dropped 6 bases, with 13 bases sitting between them. Clones were sequenced by immunoSEQ multiplex PCR, and TCRdb holds only the in-frame ones, with some missing. The sample has 100,000 to 150,000 clones, approximately 85% seen once. As regards this clone: Its antigen is unknown.

The origin of this receptor is an adult who received the AZD1222 COVID-19 vaccine. The chain is built from TRBV3-1 (or the pseudogene TRBV3-2) and TRBJ1-1, with D tentatively TRBD1 (5 bases). The sample in question was peripheral blood, obtained 28 days after the second AZD1222 dose. The CDR3 sequence is CASSQRGGEPEAFF. The CDR3 DNA is TGTGCCAGCAGCCAAAGGGGTGGGGAACCTGAAGCTTTCTTT.